Here is one T cell receptor beta chain with its context. Its antigen remains unidentified. The record originates from a study of cytomegalovirus exposure and HLA in healthy donors. General study results and limits: HLA allele associations emerged for roughly 17,000 TCR beta sequences in a later analysis, at 0.05 false discovery rate. In an earlier analysis, about 87% or about 30%: the productive usage of most TCR beta V segments.

The PCR used 60 Vbeta and 13 Jbeta primers. Sequenced by immunoSEQ multiplex PCR; TCRdb stores in-frame clones only, minus some. The sample holds around 130,000 clones; approximately 69% are singletons and the top ten take around 6.6%. As for the donors, each was a healthy bone marrow donor. The clonotype originates from a man aged 40-49 years in good health and CMV-seropositive. Sequenced sample: PBMCs.

CDR3 in amino acids: CASSPRTGSATNEKLFF. The CDR3 DNA sequence: TGTGCCAGCAGCCCAAGGACAGGGTCAGCAACTAATGAAAAACTGTTTTTT. V is TRBV11-2 and J is TRBJ1-4; TRBD1 matches at 8 bases. Germline V gene sequence: CDR1 SGHAT, CDR2 FQNNGV. The CDR3 has 17 amino acids. V gave up 5 bases and J gave up 0 bases; unmatched junction bases: 8. Filled out from reference TRBV11-2 and TRBJ1-4, the complete variable domain reads EAGVAQSPRYKIIEKRQSVAFWCNPISGHATLYWYQQILGQGPKLLIQFQNNGVVDDSQLPKDRFSAERLKGVDSTLKIQPAKLEDSAVYLCASSPRTGSATNEKLFFGSGTQLSVL.